The text below deals with one T cell receptor beta chain. Its antigen is unknown. This specimen comes from a study of CD8+ T cells in alopecia areata. Points from the study as a whole: For baseline CD8+ expansion, any link to response stays uncertain with one nonresponder.

Sample treatment: oral pan-JAK inhibitor, 5-10 mg twice daily. Following extraction, RNA underwent reverse transcription to cDNA, which served as the sequencing template. The data were produced by immunoSEQ multiplex PCR, yet TCRdb's version contains in-frame clones alone and is incomplete. The table records 190,000 or so clones, 58% of them present only once. Trimming left V 6 bases short and J 2 bases short, with 8 bases between. The CDR3 sequence is 13 residues long. The germline V gene encodes CDR1 MNHEY and CDR2 SVGAGI. V gene TRBV6-5 combines with J gene TRBJ1-5; perhaps TRBD1 as D (5 bases). The sequencing used CD4+ T cells sorted from blood, collected at week 24, from a patient treated with tofacitinib. The receptor's source is a human donor with alopecia areata. The CDR3 loop reads CASRGHGNQPQHF. The CDR3 region has the DNA TGTGCCAGCAGGGGGCATGGCAATCAGCCCCAGCATTTT.